This TCR beta chain came from a study of T cells in narcolepsy. Looking at the study overall: Enrolled donors included narcolepsy type 1 or type 2 patients and healthy controls. Study observations and caveats: HCRT-specific and TRIB2-specific autoreactive clonotypes appeared among same-patient CSF and blood CD4+ clonotypes. Autoreactive clonotypes reportedly recurred in blood of same and different patients, not controls. In some patient and control memory CD4+ samples, autoreactive clones were absent.

CDR3 length equals 15 residues. Germline CDR1 is SGHTA and CDR2 is FQGNSA. Trimming took off 5 bases at V and 2 bases at J, with 14 bases between the two ends. Measured with immunoSEQ multiplex PCR; TCRdb has only the in-frame clones, and not every one. This sample yields roughly 40,000 clones, of which approximately 85% are seen a single time; roughly 1.6% belongs to the top ten. This clone was counted only a few times. Its antigen is not identified. The V and J genes are TRBV7-2 and TRBJ2-3; possible D gene TRBD2, 6 bases. Sequencing was performed on CD45RA- memory CD4+ T cells from PBMCs. The origin of this receptor is a human donor with narcolepsy. The CDR3 sequence: CASSLGRGATDTQYF. The CDR3 region has the DNA TGTGCCAGCAGCCTTGGGCGGGGAGCCACAGATACGCAGTATTTT.